Below, 23 T cell receptor beta chains from the same sample are listed, as sequenced in a study of patients and donors after allogeneic stem cell transplantation. From the RT-PCR reads, TCRdb called clonotypes with MiXCR, one entry per CDR3 protein. This sample yields some 960,000 distinct CDR3 sequences, of which more than 15% are seen a single time; around 6% belongs to the top ten. The sample comprised blood, either unsorted or a sorted T cell fraction (not recorded which). The origin of the receptors is a human donor who was either an allogeneic HSCT recipient or a stem cell or donor lymphocyte infusion donor (not recorded which). It is not recorded whose cells these are; they may come from a transplant donor.

This clonotype occurred a few times. The chain couples TRBV4-2 to TRBJ2-1; 13 bases map to TRBD2. The CDR3 length is 17 residues. V shed 1 base and J 8 bases; nucleotides not matched to a gene: 8. From germline, CDR1 is LGHNA and CDR2 YNFKEQ. For the CDR3, the DNA is TGTGCCAGCAGCCAAGTAGGGACTAGCGGGATGGGGGATGAGCAGTTCTTC. This translates into CASSQVGTSGMGDEQFF.

This clonotype was picked up many times. The V call is TRBV5-1, the J call TRBJ2-1; the D is unclear. The CDR3 runs 15 residues. Trimming took off 0 bases at V and 4 bases at J, with 11 bases between the two ends. Germline-derived CDR1 and CDR2 are SGHRS and YFSETQ. CDR3 sequence: CASSLAAPVYNEQFF. The CDR3 DNA sequence: TGCGCCAGCAGCTTGGCGGCTCCAGTATACAATGAGCAGTTCTTC. Full variable domain (outside the CDR3, taken from reference TRBV5-1 and TRBJ2-1): KAGVTQTPRYLIKTRGQQVTLSCSPISGHRSVSWYQQTPGQGLQFLFEYFSETQRNKGNFPGRFSGRQFSNSRSEMNVSTLELGDSALYLCASSLAAPVYNEQFFGPGTRLTVL.

This clonotype has a handful of counts. This chain joins TRBV4-3 and TRBJ2-5; 9 nucleotides agree with TRBD2. The germline CDR1 and CDR2 sequences are LGHNA and YSLEER. With 0 bases clipped from V and 5 bases from J, the junction kept 7 bases outside the gene matches. CDR3 length: 16 amino acids. The CDR3 DNA follows: TGCGCCAGCAGCCAAGACACAGCGGGGGGTCGGGAGACCCAGTACTTC. Amino acid sequence: CASSQDTAGGRETQYF.

This clonotype was picked up a small number of times. The chain couples TRBV5-1 to TRBJ2-1, with TRBD1 identical over 9 bases. This CDR3 spans 15 amino acids. J gave up 3 bases and V 7 bases, and 8 bases lay outside the gene matches. Germline values: CDR1 SGHRS, CDR2 YFSETQ. The CDR3 DNA follows: TGCGCCAGCGGAGACCCGGGACAGGGCTACAATGAGCAGTTCTTC. Encoded protein: CASGDPGQGYNEQFF.

This clonotype was counted between two and nine times. Here the CDR3 DNA reads TGCAGCGGAGGAGACAAGAACTATGGCTACACCTTC. It specifies CSGGDKNYGYTF. The chain employs TRBV29-1 and TRBJ1-2, with unresolved D. Germline CDR1 reads SQVTM; CDR2 reads ANQGSEA. With 7 bases removed from V and 2 bases from J, the gap between germline ends came to 11 bases. This CDR3 has 12 residues.

The V gene is TRBV5-1, the J gene TRBJ2-3, with D perhaps matching TRBD1 or TRBD2 (5 bases each). CDR1 and CDR2 from the germline V gene are SGHRS and YFSETQ. CDR3 length equals 16 residues. V lost 0 bases to trimming and J lost 2 bases, with 13 bases between them. The CDR3 loop reads CASSLATGHFTDTQYF. DNA of the CDR3: TGCGCCAGCAGCTTGGCCACGGGGCACTTCACAGATACGCAGTATTTT.

This clonotype has just a few counts. The gene calls are TRBV7-2 and TRBJ2-7, with TRBD2 identical over 10 bases. The CDR3 extends over 16 amino acids. The ends lost 1 base at V and 1 base at J; junction bases unmatched: 4. Germline CDR1 is SGHTA and CDR2 is FQGNSA. In nucleotides, the CDR3 is TGTGCCAGCAGCTTAGGGAGCGGGGGGGGTTCCTACGAGCAGTACTTC. Its translation: CASSLGSGGGSYEQYF.

This clonotype was seen more than once but under ten times. V gene TRBV20-1 combines with J gene TRBJ1-2, with 8 positions matching TRBD1. Germline CDR1 and CDR2: DFQATT and SNEGSKA (reference sequence). This CDR3 region has 12 residues. Trimming took 3 bases from V and 8 from J; bases not matched to a gene: 5. CDR3 amino acids: CSASRTGSGYTF. CDR3 sequence (DNA): TGCAGTGCTAGTCGGACAGGGAGCGGCTACACCTTC.

J is TRBJ1-5 and V is TRBV4-1; D is possibly TRBD1 (6 bases). Trimming cost V 0 bases and J 4 bases, with 16 bases left between them. Germline loops: CDR1 MGHRA, CDR2 YSYEKL. This CDR3 is 17 amino acids long. The CDR3 DNA is TGCGCCAGCAGCCAAGAGGCCCGGACAGCCGGTAATCAGCCCCAGCATTTT. Residues: CASSQEARTAGNQPQHF.

This clonotype was detected only a few times. This chain joins TRBV5-1 and TRBJ1-2; D possibly corresponds to TRBD1 (5 bases). Trimming left V 4 bases short and J 2 bases short, with 9 bases between. CDR3 length: 13 residues. Germline V gene lookup returns CDR1 SGHRS and CDR2 YFSETQ. CDR3 residues: CASSRQTNYGYTF. The CDR3 region has the DNA TGCGCCAGCAGCCGACAGACAAACTATGGCTACACCTTC.

The chain is built from TRBV18 and TRBJ2-3; D is possibly TRBD1 (5 bases). V gave up 3 bases and J gave up 7 bases, with 20 bases separating them. Germline loops: CDR1 KGHSH, CDR2 LQKENI. The CDR3 totals 16 residues. In DNA form, the CDR3 reads TGTGCCAGCTCACCTCTACTTGACAGTCTAAAGAATACGCAGTATTTT. Translation gives CASSPLLDSLKNTQYF.

This clonotype showed up just a few times. The chain links TRBV7-2 to TRBJ2-5, with 10 bases aligning to TRBD1. CDR3 length: 16 residues. Germline CDR1 and CDR2: SGHTA and FQGNSA. V lost 5 bases to trimming and J lost 5 bases; unmatched junction nucleotides: 11. CDR3 sequence: CASSQQWDRGWETQYF. CDR3 nucleotide sequence: TGTGCCAGCAGCCAGCAATGGGACAGGGGATGGGAGACCCAGTACTTC.

This clonotype was detected a few times. This chain connects TRBV11-3 to TRBJ2-2; 7 nucleotides align to TRBD2. The J segment lost 5 bases and the V segment lost 1 base, leaving 7 bases of the junction unmatched. The CDR3 runs to 16 residues. Germline V gene sequence: CDR1 SGHNT, CDR2 YENEEA. Here the CDR3 reads CASSLASGMGTGELFF. The CDR3 region has the DNA TGTGCCAGCAGCTTAGCCAGCGGGATGGGAACCGGGGAGCTGTTTTTT.

This clonotype has a handful of counts. The chain uses TRBV29-1 and TRBJ2-5, with 10 nucleotides matching TRBD1. Germline V gives CDR1 SQVTM, CDR2 ANQGSEA. CDR3 length: 14 amino acids. V dropped 0 bases and J dropped 5; count of bases not matched to a gene: 3. CDR3 coding DNA: TGCAGCGTTGAAGATCTGGGACAGGGGGAGACCCAGTACTTC. Translated, it gives CSVEDLGQGETQYF.

This clonotype was seen only a few times. V usage is TRBV5-1 and J usage is TRBJ2-5; D call uncertain. This CDR3 has 13 amino acids. V lost 1 base and J 5 bases, leaving 9 bases between the germline ends. Germline V lookup: CDR1 SGHRS, CDR2 YFSETQ. The CDR3: CASSLLPGETQYF. CDR3 coding DNA: TGCGCCAGCAGCTTGTTACCTGGGGAGACCCAGTACTTC.

This chain connects TRBV5-1 to TRBJ2-3, with 9 bases that match TRBD2. Per germline, CDR1 SGHRS and CDR2 YFSETQ. The CDR3 length is 17 residues. V gave up 3 bases and J gave up 0 bases; unmatched junction bases: 8. The CDR3 coding sequence is TGCGCCAGCAGCTCGGCTAGCGGGGCGTATAGCACAGATACGCAGTATTTT. Translating gives CASSSASGAYSTDTQYF.

This clonotype was observed many times. This chain connects TRBV5-1 to TRBJ1-3; tentatively, D is TRBD1 (5 bases). Trimming took 0 bases from V and 2 from J, leaving 12 bases between them. CDR1 and CDR2 from the germline V gene are SGHRS and YFSETQ. The CDR3 has 16 amino acids. CDR3 sequence (DNA): TGCGCCAGCAGCTTGGCCGTGGCAGGGACTGGAAACACCATATATTTT. It yields the protein CASSLAVAGTGNTIYF.

As DNA, the CDR3 is TGTGCCAGCAGCCCTACCGGGACAGAGGACTATGGCTACACCTTC. Encoded protein: CASSPTGTEDYGYTF. The rearrangement joins TRBV7-9 to TRBJ1-2; the match to TRBD1 covers 7 bases. CDR1 and CDR2 (germline): SEHNR, FQNEAQ (reference sequence). The CDR3 is 15 residues long. The V segment lost 5 bases and the J segment 3 bases; nucleotides outside the gene matches: 9.

The chain combines TRBV7-2 with TRBJ1-2, with D possibly TRBD1 on 5 matching bases. The CDR3 has 17 residues. Trimming cost V 1 base and J 1 base, with 16 bases left between them. From germline, CDR1 is SGHTA and CDR2 FQGNSA. CDR3 DNA: TGTGCCAGCAGCTTAGGGCCTTGGGGGGTGAATAACTATGGCTACACCTTC. Its protein is CASSLGPWGVNNYGYTF.

This clonotype was seen many times. The chain has TRBV12-3 or TRBV12-4 and TRBJ2-7; TRBD1 is a possible D gene (6 bases). The CDR3 sequence is 15 residues long. Deletions cut 1 base from V and 3 bases from J, with 13 bases between. The CDR3 sequence: CASSLVGTSIYEQYF. For the CDR3, the DNA is TGTGCCAGCAGTTTAGTCGGGACATCCATCTACGAGCAGTACTTC.

The rearrangement joins TRBV6-4 to TRBJ2-1; D uncertain. This CDR3 is built from 13 residues. The V end lost 3 bases, the J end lost 8 bases, and 11 bases lay between the germline ends. Germline loops: CDR1 MRHNA, CDR2 SNTAGT. CDR3 bases: TGTGCCAGCAGTGAGGACGGCGGCGATGAGCAGTTCTTC. Encoded protein: CASSEDGGDEQFF.

The chain joins TRBV2 to TRBJ1-1; no reliable D call. V was shortened by 6 bases and J by 1 base, with 6 bases between the two germline ends. The germline gives CDR1 SNHLY, CDR2 FYNNEI. The CDR3 is made up of 12 amino acids. The DNA for the CDR3 is TGTGCCAGCAGGCATAAGAACACTGAAGCTTTCTTT. Protein sequence: CASRHKNTEAFF.

This clonotype was observed a handful of times. This chain links TRBV7-6 with TRBJ2-1, with TRBD2 identical over 11 bases. Germline V CDR1 and CDR2: SGHVS, FNYEAQ. The CDR3 covers 17 residues. Trimming removed 2 bases from V and 5 bases from J; junction bases left unmatched: 8. CDR3 in DNA: TGTGCCAGCAGCTTAAAGGGACTAGCGGTCCCTCACAATGAGCAGTTCTTC. Translated: CASSLKGLAVPHNEQFF.